The clone carrying this T cell receptor (beta chain) was counted at least ten times. Its antigen remains unidentified. CDR1 and CDR2 from the germline V gene are SQVTM and ANQGSEA. This CDR3 spans 12 amino acids. Trimming removed 3 bases at V and 2 bases at J, with 7 bases between. This record comes from a study of Graves' ophthalmopathy and Graves' hyperthyroidism. Findings and caveats of the study: Sensitivity of 55% to 71% and specificity of 72.22% were achieved by the model that predicted ophthalmopathy progression.

Amplified TCR beta CDR3 regions were obtained using RNA transcripts as template. HTBI primers served in a first-round RT-PCR, which a second-round multiplex PCR followed. TCRdb fed the multiplex PCR reads into MiXCR, producing one record per CDR3 protein. The profile shows over a million distinct CDR3 sequences, 35% to 45% of them singletons. This sequence was found in an adult man with Graves' hyperthyroidism. Input material: peripheral blood or thyroid tissue (not recorded which). This rearrangement joins TRBV29-1 to TRBJ2-5; D might be TRBD1 (5 bases). The CDR3 here is CSVERQQETQYF. DNA of the CDR3: TGCAGCGTTGAGCGACAGCAAGAGACCCAGTACTTC. Based on the CDR3 plus reference TRBV29-1 and TRBJ2-5, the full variable domain is SAVISQKPSRDICQRGTSLTIQCQVDSQVTMMFWYRQQPGQSLTLIATANQGSEATYESGFVIDKFPISRPNLTFSTLTVSNMSPEDSSIYLCSVERQQETQYFGPGTRLLVL.